What follows describes a single TCR beta chain. Its antigen is undetermined. The data were produced by immunoSEQ multiplex PCR, yet TCRdb's version contains in-frame clones alone and is incomplete. This repertoire shows 200,000 or so clones, around nine tenths found once; its top ten account for roughly 1%. The data were taken from a study of cytomegalovirus exposure and HLA in healthy donors. V dropped 4 bases and J dropped 2; count of bases not matched to a gene: 7. CDR3 length equals 15 residues. The germline CDR1 and CDR2 sequences are PRHDT and FYEKMQ (reference sequence). Study observations and caveats: It was 150 to 200 TCR beta chains that were listed as cytomegalovirus-associated. Three CMV-associated chains were confirmed in vitro to be specific for CMV antigens.

Input material: PBMCs. The receptor was derived from a woman between 18 and 29 years old in good health and CMV-seronegative. V and J are TRBV13 and TRBJ2-7; 8 bases align to TRBD1. CDR3 region: CASSSTGTGTYEQYF. The CDR3 DNA reads TGTGCCAGCAGCTCCACCGGGACAGGAACCTACGAGCAGTACTTC.